A selection of T cell receptor beta chains follows, all from one sample in a study of radiation and T cells in renal cell carcinoma. Some clones are missing from TCRdb's copy, which holds only in-frame ones; the method was immunoSEQ multiplex PCR. The table has tens of thousands of clones, over 75% seen once; the top ten hold 33%. Sequenced here: blood, sampled from a patient whose treatment included radiotherapy and nephrectomy. These TCRs come from a man between 60 and 70 years old with renal cell carcinoma. The CDR3 runs from the conserved cysteine through the conserved F or W. Fields, in order: CDR3 length, J gene, D gene, V gene, clone size, CDR3 protein, CDR3 DNA. The D gene is left open where the match is weak. The size field is filled for only some rows; it gives once, few, many or a size class.

>17|TRBJ2-7|.|TRBV7-8|.
CASSLQLSSAKMREQYF
TGTGCCAGCAGCTTACAATTGAGTAGCGCAAAGATGAGGGAGCAGTACTTC
>15|TRBJ2-1|TRBD2|TRBV11-2|large
CASSFVGGSSHEQFF
TGTGCCAGCAGCTTCGTGGGCGGGAGTTCGCATGAGCAGTTCTTC
>16|TRBJ1-3|.|TRBV7-2|.
CASSFRTGNSGNTIYF
TGTGCCAGCAGCTTCCGTACAGGGAACTCTGGAAACACCATATATTTT
>11|TRBJ2-1|.|TRBV11-1|.
CASSLEGGQFF
TGTGCCAGCAGCTTAGAGGGAGGGCAGTTCTTC
>15|TRBJ2-6|.|TRBV5-8|.
CASSLVVSGANVLTF
TGTGCCAGCAGCTTGGTGGTCTCTGGGGCCAACGTCCTGACTTTC
>15|TRBJ2-1|TRBD2|TRBV9|once
CASSEWGTRANEQFF
TGTGCCAGCAGCGAGTGGGGGACTAGGGCCAATGAGCAGTTCTTC
>15|TRBJ2-2|.|TRBV7-9|few
CASSLGRRWTGELFF
TGTGCCAGCAGCTTAGGCCGTAGGTGGACCGGGGAGCTGTTTTTT
>14|TRBJ1-1|.|TRBV6-5|few
CAIQARGSNTEAFF
TGTGCCATACAAGCTAGGGGGTCGAACACTGAAGCTTTCTTT
>14|TRBJ1-3|.|TRBV2|.
CASSEKSWGNTIYF
TGTGCCAGCAGTGAAAAGTCATGGGGAAACACCATATATTTT
>13|TRBJ1-1|TRBD1|TRBV11-3|.
CASSRQGNTEAFF
TGTGCCAGCAGCCGACAGGGAAACACTGAAGCTTTCTTT
>14|TRBJ1-2|.|TRBV6-5|few
CASSRTMGNYGYTF
TGTGCCAGCAGTAGAACCATGGGGAACTATGGCTACACCTTC
>15|TRBJ2-7|TRBD2|TRBV12-5|once
CASGYSAGRSYEQYF
TGTGCTAGTGGATACTCAGCGGGAAGGTCCTACGAGCAGTACTTC
>12|TRBJ1-5|.|TRBV6-6|.
CASSLTVGPQHF
TGTGCCAGCAGTCTAACGGTTGGGCCCCAGCATTTT
>14|TRBJ2-3|.|TRBV5-4|.
CASSGALVTDTQYF
TGTGCCAGCAGCGGGGCGCTAGTCACAGATACGCAGTATTTT
>14|TRBJ1-2|TRBD1|TRBV11-2|.
CASSANRGGNGYTF
TGTGCCAGCAGCGCGAACAGGGGGGGAAATGGCTACACCTTC
>13|TRBJ2-1|.|TRBV7-2|.
CASSPGLHNEQFF
TGTGCCAGCAGCCCGGGACTCCACAATGAGCAGTTCTTC
>13|TRBJ1-2|.|TRBV19|.
CASNEANNYGYTF
TGTGCCAGTAATGAAGCTAATAACTATGGCTACACCTTC
>15|TRBJ2-7|.|TRBV5-1|.
CASSLFVGEGSEQYF
TGCGCCAGCAGCTTGTTTGTGGGAGAGGGAAGCGAGCAGTACTTC
>16|TRBJ2-3|TRBD1|TRBV29-1|once
CSGADRGVFRADTQYF
TGCAGCGGGGCCGACAGGGGGGTTTTTAGGGCAGATACGCAGTATTTT
>12|TRBJ2-1|.|TRBV30|.
CAGRLNYNEQFF
TGTGCCGGGAGACTCAATTACAATGAGCAGTTCTTC
>14|TRBJ2-1|TRBD2|TRBV7-3|.
CASSSGLAVREQFF
TGTGCCAGCAGCTCGGGACTAGCCGTTCGTGAGCAGTTCTTC
>15|TRBJ2-2|.|TRBV11-2|.
CASSPDRDSTGELFF
TGTGCCAGCAGCCCAGACCGCGACAGCACCGGGGAGCTGTTTTTT
>13|TRBJ1-2|.|TRBV19|.
CASSIGTVPNYTF
TGTGCCAGTAGTATAGGGACAGTTCCTAATTACACCTTC